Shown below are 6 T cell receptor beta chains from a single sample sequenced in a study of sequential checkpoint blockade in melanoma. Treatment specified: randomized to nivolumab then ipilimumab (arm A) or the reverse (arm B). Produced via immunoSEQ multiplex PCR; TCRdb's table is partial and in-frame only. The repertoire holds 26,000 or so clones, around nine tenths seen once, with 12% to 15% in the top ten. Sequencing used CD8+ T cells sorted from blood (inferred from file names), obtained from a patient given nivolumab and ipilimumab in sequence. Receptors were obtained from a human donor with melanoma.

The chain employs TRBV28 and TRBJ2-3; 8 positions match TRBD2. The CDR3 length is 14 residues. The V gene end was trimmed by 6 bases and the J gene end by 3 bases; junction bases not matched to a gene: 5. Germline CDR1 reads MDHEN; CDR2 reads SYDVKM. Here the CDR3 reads CASRASGSTDTQYF. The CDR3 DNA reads TGTGCCAGCAGGGCTAGCGGGTCGACAGATACGCAGTATTTT.

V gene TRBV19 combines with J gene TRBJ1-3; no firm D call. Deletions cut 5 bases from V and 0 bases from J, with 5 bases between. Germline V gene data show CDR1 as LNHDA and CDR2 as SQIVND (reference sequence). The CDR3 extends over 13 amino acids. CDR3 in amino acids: CASSLISGNTIYF. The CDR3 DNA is TGTGCCAGTAGTTTAATCTCTGGAAACACCATATATTTT. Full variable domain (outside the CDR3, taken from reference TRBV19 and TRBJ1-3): DGGITQSPKYLFRKEGQNVTLSCEQNLNHDAMYWYRQDPGQGLRLIYYSQIVNDFQKGDIAEGYSVSREKKESFPLTVTSAQKNPTAFYLCASSLISGNTIYFGEGSWLTVV.

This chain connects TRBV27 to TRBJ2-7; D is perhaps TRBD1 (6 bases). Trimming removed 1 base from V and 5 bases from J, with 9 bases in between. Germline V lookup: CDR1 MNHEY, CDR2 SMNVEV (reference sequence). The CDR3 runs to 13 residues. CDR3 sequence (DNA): TGTGCCAGCAGTTTATGGTCAGGGGACGAGCAGTACTTC. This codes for CASSLWSGDEQYF.

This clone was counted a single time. CDR3 sequence reads: CASSPPGLTSSYNEQFF. Here the CDR3 DNA reads TGTGCCAGCAGCCCACCAGGTCTAACGAGCTCCTACAATGAGCAGTTCTTC. The V gene is TRBV7-8, the J gene TRBJ2-1; no reliable D call. Germline V gene sequence: CDR1 SGHVS, CDR2 FQNEAQ. The ends were cut back, 5 bases at V and 0 bases at J, with 17 bases in the middle. The CDR3 is 17 residues long.

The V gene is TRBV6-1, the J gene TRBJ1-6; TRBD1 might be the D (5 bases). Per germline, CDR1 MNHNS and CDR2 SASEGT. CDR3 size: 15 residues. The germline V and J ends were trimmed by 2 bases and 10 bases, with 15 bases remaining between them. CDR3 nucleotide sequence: TGTGCCAGCAGTGAAACGGGGGGAAAAGGCTCACCCCTCCACTTT. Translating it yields CASSETGGKGSPLHF.

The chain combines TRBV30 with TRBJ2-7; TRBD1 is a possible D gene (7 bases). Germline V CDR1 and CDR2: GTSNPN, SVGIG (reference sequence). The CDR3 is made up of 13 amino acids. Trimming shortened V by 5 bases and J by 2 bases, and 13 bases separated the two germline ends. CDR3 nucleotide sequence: TGTGCCTGGGAAACAGGGGAGGCCTACGAGCAGTACTTC. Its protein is CAWETGEAYEQYF.